These 20 T cell receptor beta chains were all obtained from the same sample, sequenced in a study of shared clonotypes between healthy human individuals (dated by TCRdb to 2019 to 2021). Library preparation employed the immunoSEQ multiplex PCR assay. The source is immuneACCESS, and TCRdb retained only in-frame sequences with V and J called. Part of the clones is not carried over; for the studies checked, unresolved V genes explain less than half of this, and the remainder is unexplained. Here the sample has roughly 700,000 clones; roughly 70% occur a single time. The ten largest clones add up to 1.5% to 2% of the sample. Sequenced sample: memory CD4+ T cells sorted from blood. Taken with the paper, the label for cell subset or site translates to: CD45RA-negative fraction. Source of these receptors: a woman aged 25 to 39 in good health.

V gene TRBV5-1 combines with J gene TRBJ2-2; D ambiguous. Germline V gene lookup returns CDR1 SGHRS and CDR2 YFSETQ. The CDR3 runs 12 residues. The V and J ends lost 4 bases and 13 bases respectively, with 14 bases between them. The CDR3 DNA follows: TGCGCCAGCAGCCGCGAGTTTCAGGCGCTGTTTTTT. Amino acid sequence: CASSREFQALFF.

This chain connects TRBV5-8 to TRBJ1-1; the D is unclear. Germline CDR1 SGHTS, CDR2 YDEGEE. The V end lost 2 bases, the J end lost 2 bases, and 10 bases lay between the germline ends. The CDR3 contains 14 residues. The CDR3: CASSLEAFNTEAFF. CDR3 nucleotide sequence: TGTGCCAGCAGCTTAGAGGCGTTCAACACTGAAGCTTTCTTT.

The chain combines TRBV9 with TRBJ1-2, with a tentative D call TRBD1 (5 bases). Germline-derived CDR1 and CDR2 are SGDLS and YYNGEE. V shed 2 bases and J shed 3 bases, with 8 bases lying between them. This CDR3 has 13 amino acids. CDR3 coding DNA: TGTGCCAGCAGCGTGGGGGAGGACTATGGCTACACCTTC. Protein: CASSVGEDYGYTF.

This clone was picked up a small number of times. This chain joins TRBV18 and TRBJ1-5; the match to TRBD1 covers 9 bases. The V and J ends lost 2 bases and 2 bases, in that order; junction bases with no gene match: 10. The CDR3 length is 18 residues. Germline CDR1 is KGHSH and CDR2 is LQKENI. Here the CDR3 reads CASSPEETGGYGNQPQHF. CDR3 DNA sequence: TGTGCCAGCTCACCAGAGGAAACAGGGGGCTACGGCAATCAGCCCCAGCATTTT. The complete variable domain, with remaining parts taken from reference TRBV18 and TRBJ1-5, reads NAGVMQNPRHLVRRRGQEARLRCSPMKGHSHVYWYRQLPEEGLKFMVYLQKENIIDESGMPKERFSAEFPKEGPSILRIQQVVRGDSAAYFCASSPEETGGYGNQPQHFGDGTRLSIL.

V gene TRBV4-1 combines with J gene TRBJ1-2; D is perhaps TRBD1 (6 bases). The CDR3 totals 16 residues. With 2 bases removed from V and 0 bases from J, the gap between germline ends came to 13 bases. Germline CDR1 MGHRA, CDR2 YSYEKL. The DNA for the CDR3 is TGCGCCAGCAGCCAAAGGGGGACGGGAACTAACTATGGCTACACCTTC. Protein product: CASSQRGTGTNYGYTF.

Notes on this clone: A much larger clone sits a single nucleotide away, making a read error possible. Other DNA sequences in this specimen translate into the identical CDR3. The chain couples TRBV5-6 to TRBJ1-2; D gene unclear. Germline values: CDR1 SGHDT, CDR2 YYEEEE. The CDR3 is 11 amino acids. Between the trimmed V and J ends, which lost 5 bases and 1 base, there was a span of 3 bases. The CDR3 is CASSLNYGYTF. CDR3 nucleotides: TGTGCCAGCAGTCTTAACTATGGCTACACCTTC.

V is TRBV7-6 and J is TRBJ1-3; TRBD1 matches at 8 bases. V lost 5 bases and J lost 3; bases outside the gene matches: 9. The germline CDR1 and CDR2 sequences are SGHVS and FNYEAQ. The CDR3 totals 16 residues. The CDR3 coding sequence is TGTGCCAGCAGCCAGAACGCAGGGGGCAATGGAAACACCATATATTTT. The encoded protein is CASSQNAGGNGNTIYF. The full variable domain, its missing parts supplied by reference TRBV7-6 and TRBJ1-3, is GAGVSQSPRYKVTKRGQDVALRCDPISGHVSLYWYRQALGQGPEFLTYFNYEAQQDKSGLPNDRFSAERPEGSISTLTIQRTEQRDSAMYRCASSQNAGGNGNTIYFGEGSWLTVV.

The chain is built from TRBV11-2 and TRBJ2-3; 8 nucleotides align to TRBD1. This CDR3 has 14 residues. Losses at the gene ends were 4 bases for V and 6 bases for J; bases not matched to a gene: 6. Germline V CDR1 and CDR2: SGHAT, FQNNGV. In nucleotides, the CDR3 is TGTGCCAGCAGCTCCCGGACAGGGCGGGATACGCAGTATTTT. The encoded protein is CASSSRTGRDTQYF.

This chain joins TRBV7-9 and TRBJ2-6; D gene unclear. The CDR3 is 14 amino acids. CDR1 and CDR2 (germline): SEHNR, FQNEAQ (reference sequence). With 5 bases removed from V and 4 bases from J, the gap between germline ends came to 9 bases. CDR3 nucleotide sequence: TGTGCCAGCAGCCTAAATCAGGGGGCCAACGTCCTGACTTTC. Translation gives CASSLNQGANVLTF.

The V call is TRBV28, the J call TRBJ1-3; D uncertain. The V gene lost 5 bases and the J gene lost 6 bases, with 8 bases spanning the gap. Germline V lookup: CDR1 MDHEN, CDR2 SYDVKM. The CDR3 contains 12 residues. The CDR3 DNA sequence: TGTGCCAGCAGTGCCTGGTTAAACACCATATATTTT. It encodes CASSAWLNTIYF.

This clone appeared a few times. Other nucleotide sequences in the sample specify the same CDR3. This sequence joins TRBV20-1 and TRBJ2-7; D is uncertain. This CDR3 is built from 11 residues. V was pared by 5 bases and J by 3 bases, with 8 bases between. CDR1 is DFQATT, CDR2 SNEGSKA, per germline (reference sequence). CDR3 loop: CSAGLVYEQYF. CDR3 nucleotide sequence: TGCAGTGCTGGCCTTGTCTACGAGCAGTACTTC.

V usage is TRBV4-1 and J usage is TRBJ1-5, with D maybe TRBD1 (5 bases). CDR1 is MGHRA, CDR2 YSYEKL, per germline. The length of the CDR3 is 20 residues. The V gene lost 4 bases and the J gene lost 6 bases, with 31 bases spanning the gap. In DNA form, the CDR3 reads TGCGCCAGCAGCCCTCACCCCCCGGGACTCGGGGTGTTTAACTCTCAGCCCCAGCATTTT. It codes for CASSPHPPGLGVFNSQPQHF.

This chain joins TRBV14 and TRBJ2-1; D not resolved. Per the germline V gene, CDR1 is SGHDN and CDR2 is FVKESK. This CDR3 comprises 14 residues. Deletions cut 1 base from V and 8 bases from J, with 12 bases between. The CDR3 DNA sequence: TGTGCCAGCAGCCAAGTCGGCATGACCTATGAGCAGTTCTTC. Translating it yields CASSQVGMTYEQFF.

This chain links TRBV6-1 with TRBJ1-3, with D perhaps matching TRBD1 (6 bases). Trimming shortened V by 0 bases and J by 3 bases, and 12 bases separated the two germline ends. This CDR3 has 16 amino acids. The germline gives CDR1 MNHNS, CDR2 SASEGT. The CDR3 region is CASSEARGANGNTIYF. CDR3 DNA: TGTGCCAGCAGTGAAGCGCGGGGGGCTAATGGAAACACCATATATTTT.

The chain is built from TRBV9 and TRBJ2-7; D is undetermined. Germline CDR1 reads SGDLS; CDR2 reads YYNGEE. Trimming shortened V by 0 bases and J by 7 bases, and 11 bases separated the two germline ends. The CDR3 covers 13 residues. In nucleotides, the CDR3 is TGTGCCAGCAGCGTAGCTTTGGAAGAAGAGCAGTACTTC. It specifies CASSVALEEEQYF.

The genes are TRBV7-8 and TRBJ2-3; TRBD1 matches at 8 bases. This CDR3 is built from 16 residues. J gave up 1 base and V 5 bases, and 8 bases lay outside the gene matches. Germline V gene lookup returns CDR1 SGHVS and CDR2 FQNEAQ. The CDR3 coding sequence is TGTGCCAGCAGCATCGGACAGGGTTCTCGCACAGATACGCAGTATTTT. Protein sequence: CASSIGQGSRTDTQYF.

A single count supports this clone. The chain has TRBV28 and TRBJ1-1, with unresolved D. Trimming removed 3 bases from V and 4 bases from J, with 12 bases in between. The germline V gene encodes CDR1 MDHEN and CDR2 SYDVKM. The CDR3 totals 14 residues. The chain's CDR3 is CASSFVGLSTEAFF. Written as DNA, the CDR3 is TGTGCCAGCAGTTTTGTTGGTTTAAGCACTGAAGCTTTCTTT.

This sequence joins TRBV27 and TRBJ2-7, with 7 bases fitting TRBD1. The length of the CDR3 is 15 residues. From germline, CDR1 is MNHEY and CDR2 SMNVEV (reference sequence). Trimming at V came to 3 bases and at J to 0 bases, leaving 5 bases not matched to a gene. CDR3 nucleotide sequence: TGTGCCAGCAGTTTCACGGGGACAGTCTCCTACGAGCAGTACTTC. Its translation is CASSFTGTVSYEQYF.

With regard to this clone: A clone one base away is much larger, so this may be a read error. The genes are TRBV2 and TRBJ1-1; D not certain. Germline CDR1 reads SNHLY; CDR2 reads FYNNEI. The ends were cut back, 6 bases at V and 1 base at J, with 6 bases in the middle. The CDR3 extends over 12 amino acids. This chain's CDR3 is CASSLANTEAFF. DNA of the CDR3: TGTGCCAGCAGCTTAGCGAACACTGAAGCTTTCTTT.

This clone was counted at least ten times. The V call is TRBV29-1, the J call TRBJ1-5; D remains unclear. Germline-derived CDR1 and CDR2 are SQVTM and ANQGSEA. V lost 4 bases and J 7 bases, leaving 11 bases between the germline ends. The CDR3 is 12 amino acids. The CDR3 spells CSVGEGGQPQHF. The CDR3 bases are TGCAGCGTTGGGGAGGGAGGACAGCCCCAGCATTTT.